The rows below give T cell receptor beta chains drawn from one sample of a study of T cells in Graves' hyperthyroidism and ophthalmopathy. TCRdb re-called the multiplex PCR reads with MiXCR, one entry per CDR3 protein. The data contain a few hundred thousand distinct CDR3 sequences, around 18% of them seen just once; the ten biggest clones take up roughly a sixth. The specimen was blood. Receptor source: a woman aged 35 to 49 with Graves' ophthalmopathy. The CDR3 runs from the conserved cysteine through the conserved F or W. A D gene is named only where the DNA matches it firmly. Some rows have no size entry. The others give once, few or many, or a class for an expanded clone.

.	TRBV10-3	.	TRBJ1-1	TGTGCCATCAGAGGAGTTGCAGCACACACTGAAGCTTTCTTT	CAIRGVAAHTEAFF
many	TRBV20-1	.	TRBJ2-2	TGCAGTGCTAGATCGAACACCGGGGAGCTGTTTTTT	CSARSNTGELFF
many	TRBV29-1	TRBD2	TRBJ2-7	TGCAGCGTTGTCGGGGAGGGTGGGCACGCAGAGGCCCCGGTTTACGAGCAGTACTTC	CSVVGEGGHAEAPVYEQYF
many	TRBV11-1	TRBD2	TRBJ2-7	TGTGCCAGCAGCTCCTGGCGGGGGGCGGCCTACGAGCAGTACTTC	CASSSWRGAAYEQYF
many	TRBV13	TRBD1	TRBJ1-2	TGTGCCAGCGGTACCGGGACAGGGAGGTTTGGCTATGGCTACACCTTC	CASGTGTGRFGYGYTF
many	TRBV19	.	TRBJ1-5	TGTGCCAGTATGAGGGTGGGCAATCAGCCCCAGCATTTT	CASMRVGNQPQHF
many	TRBV29-1	.	TRBJ1-1	TGCAGCGTTGTGCGGGGGCGCGGGTACACTGAAGCTTTCTTT	CSVVRGRGYTEAFF
many	TRBV4-1	.	TRBJ2-7	TGCGCCAGCAGCCAAGGTCTCCTCCAGGACATCAGCTCCTACGAGCAGTACTTC	CASSQGLLQDISSYEQYF
many	TRBV12-3/TRBV12-4	TRBD1	TRBJ1-2	TGTGCCAGCAGTGACACAGGGGCTGACTATGGCTACACCTTC	CASSDTGADYGYTF
.	TRBV2	.	TRBJ2-7	TGTGCCAGCAGTGAAGGGAGCGGCTCCTACGAGCAGTACTTC	CASSEGSGSYEQYF
many	TRBV12-3/TRBV12-4	TRBD1	TRBJ1-2	TGTGCCATCAACACAGGGGTGATGAACTATGGCTACACCTTC	CAINTGVMNYGYTF
many	TRBV19	.	TRBJ1-1	TGTGCCAGTAGTAAGAATTCGGGGCCGAACACTGAAGCTTTCTTT	CASSKNSGPNTEAFF
many	TRBV6-1	.	TRBJ1-1	TGTGCCAGCAGAGAATTAGGTGAAGCTTTCTTT	CASRELGEAFF
many	TRBV6-5	.	TRBJ1-2	TGTGCCAGCAGTTACTCCACCCCGGGGGGCAATGCTGGCTACACCTTC	CASSYSTPGGNAGYTF
many	TRBV10-3	.	TRBJ2-7	TGTGCCACCGGACAATTCTACGAGCAGTACTTC	CATGQFYEQYF
.	TRBV6-1	TRBD2	TRBJ2-2	TGTGCCAGCAAGACTCCGGGAGGGAACACCGGGGAGCTGTTTTTT	CASKTPGGNTGELFF
many	TRBV7-8	.	TRBJ1-3	TGTGCCAGCAGCTTGCACACTTCTGGAAACACCATATATTTT	CASSLHTSGNTIYF
many	TRBV6-5	.	TRBJ2-7	TGTGCCAGCAGAGGCATGGGCAGTAGCTACGAGCAGTACTTC	CASRGMGSSYEQYF
many	TRBV6-6	.	TRBJ2-6	TGTGCCAGCAGTCCCAACCCTGTGGACATGGTAAGGTCTGGGGCCAACGTCCTGACTTTC	CASSPNPVDMVRSGANVLTF
few	TRBV30	.	TRBJ1-5	TGTGCCTGGAGACACAGTAGCAATCAGCCCCAGCATTTT	CAWRHSSNQPQHF